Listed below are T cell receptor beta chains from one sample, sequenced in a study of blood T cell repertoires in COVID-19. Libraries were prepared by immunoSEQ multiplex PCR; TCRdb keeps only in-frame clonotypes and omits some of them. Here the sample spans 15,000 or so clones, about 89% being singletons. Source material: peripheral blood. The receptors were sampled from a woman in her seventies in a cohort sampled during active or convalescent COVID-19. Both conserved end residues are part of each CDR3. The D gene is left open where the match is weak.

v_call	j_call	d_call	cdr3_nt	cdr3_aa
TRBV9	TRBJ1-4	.	TGTGCCAGCAGCGATGAACAGGGAACCGAAAAACTGTTTTTT	CASSDEQGTEKLFF
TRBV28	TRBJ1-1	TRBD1	TGTGCCAGCAGCCCTCAACAGGGGAGGCGCACTGAAGCTTTCTTT	CASSPQQGRRTEAFF
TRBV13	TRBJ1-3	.	TGTGCCAGCAGCTTAGGCATGTCGGGACTCTCTGGAAACACCATATATTTT	CASSLGMSGLSGNTIYF
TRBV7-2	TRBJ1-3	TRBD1	TGTGCCAGCAGCCGCCAGGGGGGCGCCTCTGGAAACACCATATATTTT	CASSRQGGASGNTIYF
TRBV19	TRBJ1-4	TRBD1	TGTGCCAGTAGTCTAAGGGGGCGAACTAATGAAAAACTGTTTTTT	CASSLRGRTNEKLFF
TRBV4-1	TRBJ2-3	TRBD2	TGCGCCAGCAGACTAGCGGGGGGTAGCACAGATACGCAGTATTTT	CASRLAGGSTDTQYF
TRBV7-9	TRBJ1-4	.	TGTGCCAGCAGCTTAGATCGGAGGTCTAATGAAAAACTGTTTTTT	CASSLDRRSNEKLFF
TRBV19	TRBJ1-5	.	TGTGCCAGTAGTCTAAAAGGGACAACCCAGCCCCAGCATTTT	CASSLKGTTQPQHF
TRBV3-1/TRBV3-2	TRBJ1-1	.	TGTGCCAGCAGCCAAGACAACAGTCCGAACACTGAAGCTTTCTTT	CASSQDNSPNTEAFF
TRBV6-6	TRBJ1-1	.	TGTGCCAGCAGTTCCAGGGGGAACACTGAAGCTTTCTTT	CASSSRGNTEAFF
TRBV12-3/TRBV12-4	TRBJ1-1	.	TGTGCCAGCAGTTTCTCAGGGGCTGAAGCTTTCTTT	CASSFSGAEAFF